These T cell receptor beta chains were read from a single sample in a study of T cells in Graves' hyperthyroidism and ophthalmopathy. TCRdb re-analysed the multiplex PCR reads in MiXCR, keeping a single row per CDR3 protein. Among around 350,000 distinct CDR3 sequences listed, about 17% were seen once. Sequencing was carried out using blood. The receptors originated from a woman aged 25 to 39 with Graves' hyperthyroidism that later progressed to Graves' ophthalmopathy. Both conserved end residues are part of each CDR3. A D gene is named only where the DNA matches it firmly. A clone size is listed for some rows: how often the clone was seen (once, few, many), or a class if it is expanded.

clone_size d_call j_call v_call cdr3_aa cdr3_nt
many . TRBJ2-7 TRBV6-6 CASSYTDSYEQYF TGTGCCAGCAGTTACACAGACAGCTACGAGCAGTACTTC
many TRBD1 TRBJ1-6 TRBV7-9 CASSEGTGGPYNSPLHF TGTGCCAGCAGCGAAGGGACAGGGGGCCCCTATAATTCACCCCTCCACTTT
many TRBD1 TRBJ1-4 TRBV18 CASSPDRGNEKLFF TGTGCCAGCTCACCCGACAGGGGTAATGAAAAACTGTTTTTT
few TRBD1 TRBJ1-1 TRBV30 CAWGTGEGTEAFF TGTGCCTGGGGAACAGGGGAGGGGACTGAAGCTTTCTTT
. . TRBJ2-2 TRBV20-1 CSARRDPNWYTGELFF TGCAGTGCTAGACGGGACCCTAATTGGTACACCGGGGAGCTGTTTTTT
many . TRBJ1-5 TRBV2 CARSGVRGEVGQPQHF TGTGCCAGATCTGGCGTTCGGGGGGAAGTGGGTCAGCCCCAGCATTTT
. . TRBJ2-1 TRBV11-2 CASTPLHGGVEQFF TGTGCCAGCACCCCCCTCCACGGGGGAGTTGAGCAGTTCTTC
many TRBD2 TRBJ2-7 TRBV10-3 CAISDHSGGAAFYEQYF TGTGCCATCAGTGACCATAGCGGGGGGGCCGCATTCTACGAGCAGTACTTC
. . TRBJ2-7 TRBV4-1 CASSQDSGPGRLYEQYF TGCGCCAGCAGCCAAGATAGTGGGCCCGGGCGCCTTTACGAGCAGTACTTC
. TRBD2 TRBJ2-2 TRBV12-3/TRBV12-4 CASSFRGGAGELFF TGTGCCAGCAGTTTCCGGGGGGGTGCCGGGGAGCTGTTTTTT
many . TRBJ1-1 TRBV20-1 CSALTGVEAFF TGCAGTGCCCTGACAGGCGTTGAAGCTTTCTTT
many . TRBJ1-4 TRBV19 CASSILPALGEKLFF TGTGCCAGTAGTATTCTGCCAGCCCTCGGTGAAAAACTGTTTTTT
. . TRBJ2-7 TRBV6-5 CASSSPGRNYEQYF TGTGCCAGCAGTTCTCCGGGACGCAACTACGAGCAGTACTTC
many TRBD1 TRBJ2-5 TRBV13 CASSGRQGNVETQYF TGTGCCAGCAGCGGAAGACAGGGCAATGTGGAGACCCAGTACTTC
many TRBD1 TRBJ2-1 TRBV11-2 CANSVDRGSYNEQFF TGTGCCAACAGCGTGGACAGGGGGTCCTACAATGAGCAGTTCTTC
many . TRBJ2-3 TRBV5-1 CASSPPDRTDTQYF TGCGCCAGCAGCCCACCCGACCGAACAGATACGCAGTATTTT
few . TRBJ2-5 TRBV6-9 CASSYARWDETQYF TGTGCCAGCAGTTACGCCCGGTGGGATGAGACCCAGTACTTC
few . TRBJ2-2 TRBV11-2 CASSFLSTDIHTGELFF TGTGCCAGCAGCTTCCTTTCAACCGACATTCACACCGGGGAGCTGTTTTTT
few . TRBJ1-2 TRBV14 CASSQQDSVYGYTF TGTGCCAGCAGCCAGCAAGACAGCGTCTATGGCTACACCTTC
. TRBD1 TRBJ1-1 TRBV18 CASSRDRVSEAFF TGTGCCAGCTCACGAGACAGGGTTAGTGAGGCTTTCTTT
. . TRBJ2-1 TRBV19 CASSLGSDYNEQFF TGTGCCAGTAGTTTGGGATCAGACTACAATGAGCAGTTCTTC
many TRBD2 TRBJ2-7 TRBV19 CASSMASGGQVYEQYF TGTGCCAGTAGTATGGCTAGCGGGGGCCAGGTTTACGAGCAGTACTTC
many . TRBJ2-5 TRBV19 CASSTLGRIQETQYF TGTGCCAGTAGTACCTTAGGTCGTATTCAAGAGACCCAGTACTTC
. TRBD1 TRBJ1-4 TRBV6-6 CASSYSRDRTFGKLFF TGTGCCAGCAGTTACTCGAGGGACAGGACGTTTGGAAAACTGTTTTTT
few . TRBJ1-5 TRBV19 CASSIGRQFNQPQHF TGTGCCAGTAGTATTGGGAGACAGTTTAATCAGCCCCAGCATTTT
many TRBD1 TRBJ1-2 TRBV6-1 CASSYRGTGRYTF TGTGCCAGCAGTTACAGGGGAACGGGGCGCTACACCTTC
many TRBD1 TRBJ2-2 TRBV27 CASSSQDRTNTGELFF TGTGCCAGCAGCTCACAGGACAGGACGAACACCGGGGAGCTGTTTTTT
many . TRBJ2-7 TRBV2 CASSGDIPEQYF TGTGCCAGCAGTGGAGACATTCCCGAGCAGTACTTC
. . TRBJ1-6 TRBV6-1 CASSEDTGNSPLHF TGTGCCAGCAGTGAGGATACGGGGAACTCACCCCTCCACTTT
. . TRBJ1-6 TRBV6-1 CASSRQQASSYNSPLHF TGTGCCAGCAGTAGACAGCAGGCCAGCTCCTATAATTCACCCCTCCACTTT
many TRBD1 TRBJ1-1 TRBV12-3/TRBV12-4 CASSYRTGGTEAFF TGTGCCAGCAGTTACAGGACAGGGGGCACTGAAGCTTTCTTT
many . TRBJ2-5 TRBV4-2 CASSQETGGQETQYF TGTGCCAGCAGCCAAGAAACGGGGGGCCAGGAGACCCAGTACTTC
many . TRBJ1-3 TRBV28 CASSSPGQRFSGNTIYF TGTGCCAGCAGTTCCCCGGGGCAGCGGTTCTCTGGAAACACCATATATTTT
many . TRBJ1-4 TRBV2 CASSEAPLGAPGPRPGPTNEKLFF TGTGCCAGCAGTGAAGCGCCACTTGGCGCTCCGGGCCCCCGCCCAGGACCGACTAATGAAAAACTGTTTTTT
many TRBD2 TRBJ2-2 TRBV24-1 CATSDSHERGVNTGELFF TGTGCCACCAGTGATTCCCATGAGCGGGGGGTCAACACCGGGGAGCTGTTTTTT
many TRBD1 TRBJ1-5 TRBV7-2 CASSLEQGLAQPQHF TGTGCCAGCAGCTTAGAACAGGGGTTGGCTCAGCCCCAGCATTTT
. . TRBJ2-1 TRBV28 CASSFIGTGDEQFF TGTGCCAGCAGTTTTATTGGGACGGGGGATGAGCAGTTCTTC
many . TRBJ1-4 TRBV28 CASSFSVVAGLFF TGTGCCAGCAGTTTTTCAGTGGTGGCTGGACTGTTTTTT
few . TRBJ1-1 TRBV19 CASSPLKGTEAFF TGTGCCAGTAGTCCTCTGAAGGGTACTGAAGCTTTCTTT
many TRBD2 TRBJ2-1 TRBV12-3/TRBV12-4 CASSFSGGAPFF TGTGCCAGCAGTTTCTCGGGGGGGGCCCCGTTCTTC